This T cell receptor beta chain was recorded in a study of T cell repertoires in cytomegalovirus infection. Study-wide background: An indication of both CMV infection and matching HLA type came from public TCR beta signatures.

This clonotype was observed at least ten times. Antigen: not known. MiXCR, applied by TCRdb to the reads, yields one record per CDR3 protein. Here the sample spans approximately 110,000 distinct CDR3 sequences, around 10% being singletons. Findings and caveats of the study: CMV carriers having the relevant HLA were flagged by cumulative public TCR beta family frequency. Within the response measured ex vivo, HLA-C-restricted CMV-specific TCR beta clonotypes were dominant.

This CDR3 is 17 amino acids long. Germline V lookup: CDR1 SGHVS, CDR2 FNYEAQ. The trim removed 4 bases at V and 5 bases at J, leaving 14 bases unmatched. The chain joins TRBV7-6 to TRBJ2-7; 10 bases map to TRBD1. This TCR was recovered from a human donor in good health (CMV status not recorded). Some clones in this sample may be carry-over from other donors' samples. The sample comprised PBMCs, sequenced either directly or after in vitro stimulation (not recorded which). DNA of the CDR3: TGTGCCAGCAGCTCCTACCCCCCGGGACAGGGGTCCGACGAGCAGTACTTC. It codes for CASSSYPPGQGSDEQYF.